Listed below are T cell receptor beta chains from one sample, sequenced in a study of PD-1 blockade in classical Hodgkin lymphoma. Produced via immunoSEQ multiplex PCR; TCRdb's table is partial and in-frame only. The repertoire has thousands of clones, 45% to 65% of them found once; the top ten carry about 16%. Sequenced here: CD8+ T cells from blood, sampled at baseline. All receptors derive from a human donor with classical Hodgkin lymphoma. The CDR3 runs from the conserved cysteine through the conserved F or W.

V gene	J gene	CDR3 protein
TRBV30	TRBJ1-4	CAWSPGTLNEKLFF
TRBV7-6	TRBJ2-6	CASSPRGISFAQSGANVLTF
TRBV19	TRBJ2-3	CASRGYPTSTDTQYF
TRBV4-1	TRBJ2-5	CASSQATRAGETQYF
TRBV4-1	TRBJ2-7	CASSQEPKEDEQYF
TRBV7-3	TRBJ2-1	CASSPLAGGPGEQFF
TRBV6-1	TRBJ2-5	CASSYHGTKETQYF
TRBV28	TRBJ2-1	CASSFSGRDTYNEQFF
TRBV6-1	TRBJ2-3	CAVTGTASTDTQYF
TRBV4-2	TRBJ1-4	CASSQLQSNEKLFF
TRBV11-1	TRBJ2-1	CASSLKLNSYNEQFF
TRBV27	TRBJ1-4	CASSSTSGQGSTNEKLFF
TRBV5-6	TRBJ1-2	CASSIRDTPYTF
TRBV6-6	TRBJ1-2	CASSYSRGGADGYTF
TRBV27	TRBJ2-7	CASSLIPGQRSYEQYF
TRBV2	TRBJ1-5	CASSWALGVSSNQPQHF
TRBV27	TRBJ2-1	CASSLSGRIDEQFF
TRBV6-4	TRBJ2-1	CASSGGGKTYNEQFF
TRBV5-1	TRBJ2-1	CASSLEGASYNEQFF
TRBV6-1	.	CASSLLQGGLEQYF
TRBV4-1	TRBJ2-7	CASSQSSGNYEQYF
TRBV28	TRBJ2-3	CASSLTDRVADTQYF
TRBV6-1	TRBJ2-2	CASSETRGHTGELFF
TRBV4-1	TRBJ1-1	CASSLDREGTEAFF
TRBV5-1	TRBJ1-1	CASSQLQGMNTEAFF
TRBV19	TRBJ1-1	CASSAHGLNTEAFF
TRBV27	TRBJ2-7	CASSLSGLYSYEQYF
TRBV27	TRBJ2-7	CASSYGAGGEQYF
TRBV27	.	CASSFGLALDEQYF
TRBV28	TRBJ2-3	CASSQTSSGGLARLLRWGTDTQYF
TRBV5-5	TRBJ1-1	CASSLVGEGNTEAFF
TRBV27	TRBJ2-7	CASSFETGDRVPHEQYF
TRBV30	TRBJ1-6	CAWSATNSPLHF